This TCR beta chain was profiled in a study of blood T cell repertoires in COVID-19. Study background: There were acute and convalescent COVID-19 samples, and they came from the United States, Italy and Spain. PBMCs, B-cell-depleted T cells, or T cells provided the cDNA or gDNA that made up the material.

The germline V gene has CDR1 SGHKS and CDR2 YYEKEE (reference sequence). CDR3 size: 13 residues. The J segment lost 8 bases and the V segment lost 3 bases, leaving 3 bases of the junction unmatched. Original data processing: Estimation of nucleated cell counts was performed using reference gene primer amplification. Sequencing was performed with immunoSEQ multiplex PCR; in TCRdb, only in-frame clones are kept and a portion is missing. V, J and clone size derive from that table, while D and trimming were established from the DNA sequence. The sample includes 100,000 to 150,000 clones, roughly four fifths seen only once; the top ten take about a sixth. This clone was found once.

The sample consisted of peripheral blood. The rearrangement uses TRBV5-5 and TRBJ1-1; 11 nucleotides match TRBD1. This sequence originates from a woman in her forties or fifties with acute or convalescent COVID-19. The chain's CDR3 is CASSYWDRGEAFF. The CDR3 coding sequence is TGTGCCAGCAGCTACTGGGACAGGGGGGAAGCTTTCTTT.